The clone carrying this T cell receptor beta chain was seen a handful of times. Its target is not known. The source of the sample is a study of beta chain features in type 1 diabetes. What was sequenced were expressed TCRB transcripts, since all of the isolated RNA had been reverse transcribed. An average of about 3.57 million reads was obtained for naive, central memory and regulatory T cell samples. TCRdb's table, derived via immunoSEQ multiplex PCR, lists solely in-frame clones and lacks some. The sample records nearly 350,000 clones, around 9.3% being singletons. Study-level results: Type 1 diabetes patients had moderately but significantly shorter TCRB CDR3s in all four CD4+ subsets. Researchers reported that naive, central memory and Treg TCRB repertoires appeared more similar in patients than in healthy donors. Over-representation of high TCR-expressing cells was a possible consequence of cDNA sequencing.

CDR3 size: 14 residues. Trimming cost V 4 bases and J 6 bases; bases outside gene matches: 4. CDR1 WSHSY and CDR2 SAAADI come from the germline V gene. The sample was central memory CD4+ T cells from blood. The chain combines TRBV10-2 with TRBJ2-2, with 8 bases identical to TRBD1. The sequence was obtained from a man between 25 and 39 years old with type 1 diabetes. CDR3 region: CASSASQGAGELFF. CDR3 in DNA: TGCGCCAGCAGTGCTTCACAGGGGGCCGGGGAGCTGTTTTTT.